What follows are 30 T cell receptor beta chains derived from one specimen sequenced in a study of blood T cell repertoires in COVID-19. Generated by immunoSEQ multiplex PCR, the TCRdb table keeps only in-frame clones and is missing some. The data hold about 15,000 clones, with around 80% observed a single time. The sequencing input was peripheral blood. The source of these receptors is a man aged 55-75 years with active or convalescent COVID-19.

This clone was observed once. The chain carries TRBV29-1 and TRBJ1-6, with a weak D call TRBD1 (5 bases). Germline CDR1 SQVTM, CDR2 ANQGSEA. The CDR3 sequence is 17 residues long. Trimming cost V 4 bases and J 10 bases, with 26 bases left between them. CDR3 protein: CSVVLGPGDPLGSPLHF. The CDR3 DNA reads TGCAGCGTTGTCTTGGGGCCGGGGGACCCCCTGGGGTCACCCCTCCACTTT. Combining the CDR3 with reference TRBV29-1 and TRBJ1-6 gives the whole variable domain SAVISQKPSRDICQRGTSLTIQCQVDSQVTMMFWYRQQPGQSLTLIATANQGSEATYESGFVIDKFPISRPNLTFSTLTVSNMSPEDSSIYLCSVVLGPGDPLGSPLHFGNGTRLTVT.

The chain is built from TRBV18 and TRBJ2-7, with TRBD2 matching over 14 bases. J was trimmed by 0 bases and V by 5 bases; bases with no gene match: 3. The CDR3 is 16 amino acids. Per germline, CDR1 KGHSH and CDR2 LQKENI. Here the CDR3 reads CASSFGTSGSSYEQYF. The CDR3 DNA follows: TGTGCCAGCTCATTCGGGACTAGCGGGAGCTCCTACGAGCAGTACTTC.

The CDR3 bases are TGCAGTGCTAGTAACCAGGGTACCAAAAACATTCAGTACTTC. It translates to CSASNQGTKNIQYF. V gene TRBV20-1 combines with J gene TRBJ2-4, with TRBD1 as a possible D gene (5 bases). The CDR3 length is 14 residues. In germline, CDR1 is DFQATT, CDR2 SNEGSKA (reference sequence). The V end was cut by 3 bases, the J end by 2 bases, with 11 bases between.

The V gene is TRBV6-7, the J gene TRBJ2-2; D is unresolved. TRBV6-7 is classed as an ORF, of uncertain function. V gave up 9 bases and J gave up 6 bases, with 11 bases separating them. The CDR3 is made up of 12 amino acids. The CDR3 DNA reads TGTGCCAGGTCGGCCAGCGCCGGGGAGCTGTTTTTT. Translation: CARSASAGELFF.

The chain carries TRBV5-1 and TRBJ1-6; TRBD1 aligns across 8 bases. The V gene end was trimmed by 0 bases and the J gene end by 1 base; junction bases not matched to a gene: 3. Germline CDR1 reads SGHRS; CDR2 reads YFSETQ. The CDR3 is 17 amino acids. The CDR3 sequence is CASSLDGQGSYNSPLHF. CDR3 nucleotides: TGCGCCAGCAGCTTGGACGGACAGGGATCCTATAATTCACCCCTCCACTTT.

The rearrangement links TRBV5-1 to TRBJ2-5, with 7 bases identical to TRBD2. The germline V gene has CDR1 SGHRS and CDR2 YFSETQ. This CDR3 spans 12 amino acids. The trim removed 7 bases at V and 8 bases at J, leaving 8 bases unmatched. Here the CDR3 reads CASSPRGVTQYF. The CDR3 DNA reads TGCGCCAGCTCTCCTCGGGGGGTAACCCAGTACTTC.

The chain uses TRBV3-1 (or the pseudogene TRBV3-2) and TRBJ2-3; 12 bases align to TRBD2. CDR3 length: 15 residues. The germline CDR1 and CDR2 sequences are LGHDT and YNNKEL (reference sequence). With V trimmed by 0 bases and J by 7 bases, 2 bases remained unmatched. CDR3 DNA sequence: TGTGCCAGCAGCCAAGAACTAGCGGGAGGATATACGCAGTATTTT. Its protein product is CASSQELAGGYTQYF.

The J gene is TRBJ2-5, the V gene TRBV28; unclear D gene. Per the germline V gene, CDR1 is MDHEN and CDR2 is SYDVKM. Trimming pared 3 bases from V and 3 bases from J, leaving 2 bases between. This CDR3 contains 11 residues. As DNA, the CDR3 is TGTGCCAGCAGTTTCGAAGAGACCCAGTACTTC. Its protein product is CASSFEETQYF.

The chain couples TRBV5-6 to TRBJ2-2; tentative D call: TRBD2 (5 bases). Trimming pared 2 bases from V and 5 bases from J, leaving 16 bases between. This CDR3 has 16 amino acids. Germline CDR1 reads SGHDT; CDR2 reads YYEEEE. DNA of the CDR3: TGTGCCAGCAGCTTTCGTACCCTTAGGAGGACCGGGGAGCTGTTTTTT. Translating it yields CASSFRTLRRTGELFF.

The chain joins TRBV28 to TRBJ2-1, with D unresolved. Trimming removed 3 bases at V and 7 bases at J, with 4 bases between. CDR3 length: 11 residues. The germline V gene encodes CDR1 MDHEN and CDR2 SYDVKM. The CDR3 loop reads CASSLRNEQFF. CDR3 DNA sequence: TGTGCCAGCAGTTTGCGAAATGAGCAGTTCTTC. Filled out from reference TRBV28 and TRBJ2-1, the complete variable domain reads DVKVTQSSRYLVKRTGEKVFLECVQDMDHENMFWYRQDPGLGLRLIYFSYDVKMKEKGDIPEGYSVSREKKERFSLILESASTNQTSMYLCASSLRNEQFFGPGTRLTVL.

This clone was seen once. This chain links TRBV3-1 (or the pseudogene TRBV3-2) with TRBJ2-3; 8 nucleotides align to TRBD2. V was pared by 2 bases and J by 12 bases, with 10 bases of the junction left unmatched. Germline CDR1 and CDR2: LGHDT and YNNKEL (reference sequence). CDR3 length equals 14 residues. The CDR3 protein is CASSQTQNSGVQYF. DNA for the CDR3: TGTGCCAGCAGCCAAACTCAAAATAGCGGGGTTCAGTATTTT.

This chain links TRBV6-5 with TRBJ2-1; 9 nucleotides line up with TRBD1. V lost 6 bases and J lost 1; bases outside the gene matches: 4. Germline values: CDR1 MNHEY, CDR2 SVGAGI. The CDR3 runs 15 residues. CDR3 DNA: TGTGCCAGCAGCTCCGGGACAGGGTCCTACAATGAGCAGTTCTTC. It translates to CASSSGTGSYNEQFF.

This rearrangement joins TRBV3-1 (or the pseudogene TRBV3-2) to TRBJ2-5; perhaps TRBD2 as D (5 bases). This CDR3 is built from 14 residues. Germline-derived CDR1 and CDR2 are LGHDT and YNNKEL (reference sequence). Trimming stripped 4 bases from V and 1 base from J, with 10 bases between. The chain's CDR3 is CASSPDGIQETQYF. CDR3 sequence (DNA): TGTGCCAGCAGCCCCGACGGGATCCAAGAGACCCAGTACTTC.

The genes are TRBV5-1 and TRBJ2-3; D gene unclear. The CDR3 contains 14 residues. Between the trimmed V and J ends, which lost 0 bases and 5 bases, there was a span of 10 bases. CDR1 is SGHRS, CDR2 YFSETQ, per germline. This CDR3 reads CASSLERPKDTQYF. The CDR3 nucleotides are TGCGCCAGCAGCTTGGAGAGGCCCAAAGATACGCAGTATTTT.

The chain carries TRBV24-1 and TRBJ1-5; TRBD1 agrees at 10 bases. CDR3 length: 16 amino acids. Germline CDR1 is KGHDR and CDR2 is SFDVKD. Trimming at V came to 4 bases and at J to 2 bases, leaving 4 bases not matched to a gene. The CDR3 loop reads CATSDPGTGGNQPQHF. For the CDR3, the DNA is TGTGCCACCAGTGACCCCGGGACAGGGGGCAATCAGCCCCAGCATTTT.

The J gene is TRBJ1-2, the V gene TRBV5-1, with 7 bases lining up with TRBD1. Germline V gene lookup returns CDR1 SGHRS and CDR2 YFSETQ. The J segment lost 1 base and the V segment lost 6 bases, leaving 9 bases of the junction unmatched. This CDR3 comprises 15 residues. The CDR3 region is CASMVSPGGNYGYTF. The CDR3 DNA is TGCGCCAGCATGGTATCTCCAGGGGGTAACTATGGCTACACCTTC. Combining the CDR3 with reference TRBV5-1 and TRBJ1-2 gives the whole variable domain KAGVTQTPRYLIKTRGQQVTLSCSPISGHRSVSWYQQTPGQGLQFLFEYFSETQRNKGNFPGRFSGRQFSNSRSEMNVSTLELGDSALYLCASMVSPGGNYGYTFGSGTRLTVV.

This chain joins TRBV5-4 and TRBJ1-1, with no clear D. CDR3 size: 14 residues. Germline V CDR1 and CDR2: SGHNT, YYREEE (reference sequence). The V gene lost 4 bases and the J gene lost 0 bases, with 10 bases spanning the gap. The CDR3 reads CASSQQPMNTEAFF. The CDR3 region has the DNA TGTGCCAGCAGCCAACAGCCTATGAACACTGAAGCTTTCTTT.

The CDR3 DNA sequence: TGTGCCAGCAGTTCCCCGGGACAGGGGGCGGATGGCTACACCTTC. Translation gives CASSSPGQGADGYTF. The chain combines TRBV27 with TRBJ1-2; TRBD1 matches 12 bases. This CDR3 region has 15 residues. CDR1 is MNHEY, CDR2 SMNVEV, per germline (reference sequence). With 4 bases clipped from V and 6 bases from J, the junction kept 6 bases outside the gene matches.

A few counts support this clone. The chain links TRBV19 to TRBJ1-1; D is perhaps TRBD1 (5 bases). Per the germline V gene, CDR1 is LNHDA and CDR2 is SQIVND (reference sequence). The CDR3 is 15 amino acids. With 5 bases removed from V and 0 bases from J, the gap between germline ends came to 13 bases. The CDR3 sequence is CASSVTGVMNTEAFF. The CDR3 region has the DNA TGTGCCAGTAGTGTTACAGGAGTCATGAACACTGAAGCTTTCTTT.

The rearrangement joins TRBV5-1 to TRBJ2-7, with TRBD1 identical over 8 bases. This CDR3 is built from 15 residues. CDR1 SGHRS and CDR2 YFSETQ come from the germline V gene. V dropped 2 bases and J dropped 6; count of bases not matched to a gene: 10. As DNA, the CDR3 is TGCGCCAGCAGCTTAGGGGACAGGATACCTAGCGAGCAGTACTTC. As protein: CASSLGDRIPSEQYF. Variable domain in full (rest from reference TRBV5-1 and TRBJ2-7): KAGVTQTPRYLIKTRGQQVTLSCSPISGHRSVSWYQQTPGQGLQFLFEYFSETQRNKGNFPGRFSGRQFSNSRSEMNVSTLELGDSALYLCASSLGDRIPSEQYFGPGTRLTVT.

This chain links TRBV7-9 with TRBJ2-3; TRBD1 is a possible D gene (5 bases). Trimming pared 1 base from V and 5 bases from J, leaving 10 bases between. This CDR3 is 14 amino acids long. Germline V lookup: CDR1 SEHNR, CDR2 FQNEAQ (reference sequence). The CDR3 bases are TGTGCCAGCAGCTTAGGATCAGGGATAGATACGCAGTATTTT. Its protein product is CASSLGSGIDTQYF.

This chain uses TRBV7-9 with TRBJ1-2; 7 nucleotides align to TRBD1. CDR3 length equals 14 residues. CDR1 SEHNR and CDR2 FQNEAQ come from the germline V gene (reference sequence). The V and J ends lost 1 base and 4 bases, in that order; junction bases with no gene match: 3. The CDR3 spells CASSLESGGYGYTF. The CDR3 DNA is TGTGCCAGCAGCTTAGAATCAGGGGGCTATGGCTACACCTTC.

The chain employs TRBV30 and TRBJ1-5; D uncertain. The CDR3 spans 11 residues. From germline, CDR1 is GTSNPN and CDR2 SVGIG (reference sequence). V was cut by 5 bases and J by 7 bases, with 9 bases left in between. CDR3 residues: CAWGTGQPQHF. The CDR3 bases are TGTGCCTGGGGAACGGGGCAGCCCCAGCATTTT. Complete variable domain (other parts from reference TRBV30 and TRBJ1-5): SQTIHQWPATLVQPVGSPLSLECTVEGTSNPNLYWYRQAAGRGLQLLFYSVGIGQISSEVPQNLSASRPQDRQFILSSKKLLLSDSGFYLCAWGTGQPQHFGDGTRLSIL.

This chain uses TRBV25-1 with TRBJ2-3; D remains unclear. Trimming removed 8 bases from V and 1 base from J, with 7 bases in between. The CDR3 loop spans 12 amino acids. Germline values: CDR1 MGHDK, CDR2 SYGVNS. CDR3: CASAQGTDTQYF. CDR3 in DNA: TGTGCCAGCGCCCAGGGCACAGATACGCAGTATTTT.

Regarding this clone: Different DNA sequences within this sample yield the same CDR3. This rearrangement joins TRBV6-1 to TRBJ1-3; no firm D call. The CDR3 runs 15 residues. CDR1 MNHNS and CDR2 SASEGT come from the germline V gene. The germline V and J ends were trimmed by 1 base and 0 bases, with 7 bases remaining between them. CDR3 DNA sequence: TGTGCCAGCAGTGAAGACAGAAACTCTGGAAACACCATATATTTT. Protein sequence: CASSEDRNSGNTIYF.

The chain couples TRBV29-1 to TRBJ1-3; the match to TRBD1 covers 9 bases. The CDR3 length is 14 residues. From germline, CDR1 is SQVTM and CDR2 ANQGSEA. Losses at the gene ends were 6 bases for V and 5 bases for J; bases not matched to a gene: 8. The CDR3 coding sequence is TGCAGCGTCTCTTGGGGGACAGGGAGAAACACCATATATTTT. Translation gives CSVSWGTGRNTIYF.

The V and J genes are TRBV3-1 (or the pseudogene TRBV3-2) and TRBJ2-7, with 11 bases matching TRBD2. V lost 5 bases, J lost 4 bases, and 7 bases stayed unmatched. Germline lookup yields CDR1 LGHDT and CDR2 YNNKEL (reference sequence). CDR3 length equals 15 residues. CDR3 DNA sequence: TGTGCCAGCAGCTTTAATAGCGGGGGGGCGTACGAGCAGTACTTC. Protein sequence: CASSFNSGGAYEQYF.

This rearrangement joins TRBV12-3 or TRBV12-4 to TRBJ1-1, with D perhaps matching TRBD1 (5 bases). This CDR3 region has 13 residues. Between the trimmed V and J ends, which lost 6 bases and 6 bases, there was a span of 14 bases. The CDR3 reads CASSLQDLPEAFF. The CDR3 DNA reads as TGTGCCAGCAGCCTACAGGATCTCCCTGAAGCTTTCTTT.

The chain recombines TRBV5-6 with TRBJ2-3; 8 bases agree with TRBD2. In germline, CDR1 is SGHDT, CDR2 YYEEEE. V trimming: 4 bases; J trimming: 4 bases; junction bases outside the gene matches: 5. This CDR3 region has 14 residues. CDR3 nucleotide sequence: TGTGCCAGCAGCCTCCGGACTAGCCCAGATACGCAGTATTTT. It is translated as CASSLRTSPDTQYF. Variable domain in full (rest from reference TRBV5-6 and TRBJ2-3): DAGVTQSPTHLIKTRGQQVTLRCSPKSGHDTVSWYQQALGQGPQFIFQYYEEEERQRGNFPDRFSGHQFPNYSSELNVNALLLGDSALYLCASSLRTSPDTQYFGPGTRLTVL.

The chain is built from TRBV12-3 or TRBV12-4 and TRBJ2-5; D unclear. CDR3 length: 11 residues. Trimming removed 2 bases from V and 5 bases from J, with 3 bases in between. The CDR3 nucleotides read TGTGCCAGCAGTTTACTCGAGACCCAGTACTTC. This encodes CASSLLETQYF.